This TCR beta chain was sequenced during a study of shared clonotypes between healthy human individuals. The study's findings and limits: Apart from blood, nothing was sampled; tissue repertoires likely differ.

Notes on this clone: No antigen is known for it.

Here immunoSEQ multiplex PCR was the method, and the copy in TCRdb shows in-frame clones only, minus some. The sample shows hundreds of thousands of clones, 92% of them seen only once. The germline V gene encodes CDR1 SQVTM and CDR2 ANQGSEA. Trimming took 5 bases from V and 5 from J, leaving 9 bases between them. The CDR3 is made up of 11 amino acids. Naive CD8 cells lacked CD45RO and underwent positive selection for CCR7, leaving out terminally differentiated effector memory CD45RA+ cells. The chain has TRBV29-1 and TRBJ1-1; no clear D. This sequence originates from a young man in good health. Input material: naive CD8+ T cells sorted from blood. The CDR3 nucleotides are TGCAGCGTTCGCAAAGGAACTGAAGCTTTCTTT. Translating it yields CSVRKGTEAFF.